The sequence of this TCR beta chain was determined in a study of blood T cell repertoires in COVID-19. Some clones are missing from TCRdb's copy, which holds only in-frame ones; the method was immunoSEQ multiplex PCR. This sample has some 120,000 clones; more than 75% occur once, and the top ten carry roughly 8%. The TCR was taken from a middle-aged man with acute or convalescent COVID-19. The sample comprised peripheral blood.

The CDR3 DNA reads as TGCGCCAGCAGCCCCGCGACTAGTTACAATGAGCAGTTCTTC. This sequence encodes CASSPATSYNEQFF. V and J are TRBV5-1 and TRBJ2-1; a possible D gene is TRBD2 (6 bases). V was pared by 4 bases and J by 4 bases, with 12 bases between. Germline V gives CDR1 SGHRS, CDR2 YFSETQ. The CDR3 has 14 amino acids. The entire variable domain, with the rest obtained from reference TRBV5-1 and TRBJ2-1, is as follows: KAGVTQTPRYLIKTRGQQVTLSCSPISGHRSVSWYQQTPGQGLQFLFEYFSETQRNKGNFPGRFSGRQFSNSRSEMNVSTLELGDSALYLCASSPATSYNEQFFGPGTRLTVL.